A single TCR beta chain is shown here with its context. A junction end diverges from the germline sequence, so it may reflect a read error. The cohort excluded patients with autoimmune disease history or systemic immunosuppression. This sample is drawn from a study of OX40 agonist ivuxolimab in advanced cancers. Whole-study context: Ivuxolimab is an agonistic anti-OX40 (CD134) antibody, and patients were treated with it.

The repertoire was sequenced with immunoSEQ multiplex PCR; TCRdb's copy has only in-frame clones and lacks some. Of about 84,000 clones in the sample, 84% were seen once. This sequence originates from an adult with an advanced solid tumor such as melanoma, head and neck, liver or kidney cancer. The source material was CD4+ or CD8+ T cells sorted from blood, sampled in a trial of the OX40 agonist ivuxolimab.

The CDR3 sequence is CSVAPTGSDQPQHF. CDR3 bases: TGCAGCGTTGCCCCGACAGGTAGCGATCAGCCCCAGCATTTT. The chain has TRBV29-1 and TRBJ1-5, with a possible D match to TRBD1 (6 bases). Germline V gene sequence: CDR1 SQVTM, CDR2 ANQGSEA. The CDR3 has 14 amino acids.